This T cell receptor beta chain is from a study of CD8+ T cells in alopecia areata. CDR1 MGHRA and CDR2 YSYEKL come from the germline V gene. V was clipped by 4 bases and J by 10 bases, with 11 bases between them. CDR3 length equals 12 residues. Overall study findings and caveats: Higher clonality and more expanded CD8+ clones appeared in lesional than normal scalp. Mouse data revealed clearer TCR sharing than patient data did, a gap possibly tied to HLA.

This clone was detected only a few times. Its antigen is not known. Researchers gathered lesional scalp punch biopsies and peripheral blood from patients with alopecia areata. Cell sorting was applied to PBMCs, and CD4+ and CD8+ T cells were collected. Extracted RNA was reverse transcribed into cDNA, the sequencing template. The repertoire was sequenced with immunoSEQ multiplex PCR; TCRdb's copy has only in-frame clones and lacks some. The sample holds 120,000 or so clones, around 45% seen once. The source material was NKG2D-low CD8+ T cells sorted from blood. The chain combines TRBV4-1 with TRBJ2-1; tentative D call: TRBD2 (6 bases). This receptor was identified in a human donor with alopecia areata. CDR3 residues: CASSPPGGEQFF. Here the CDR3 DNA reads TGCGCCAGCAGCCCCCCCGGAGGGGAGCAGTTCTTC.